Below, 14 T cell receptor beta chains from the same sample are listed, as sequenced in a study of TIL therapy for anti-PD-1-resistant metastatic lung cancer. Time point denoted: pre-treatment sample, taken before nivolumab and TIL therapy. The immunoSEQ assay was v3. Data came from immunoSEQ multiplex PCR; TCRdb stores just in-frame clones and leaves some out. The sample shows approximately 20,000 clones, almost 80% of them seen only once. This specimen consisted of blood, obtained at baseline. These receptors came from a person aged 25-85 years with non-small cell lung cancer.

The J gene is TRBJ1-4, the V gene TRBV15, with 8 positions matching TRBD1. Looked up from germline, CDR1 is LNHNV and CDR2 is YYDKDF (reference sequence). With 5 bases clipped from V and 5 bases from J, the junction kept 4 bases outside the gene matches. The CDR3 contains 14 residues. CDR3 protein: CATSSGQENEKLFF. CDR3 DNA sequence: TGTGCCACCAGCTCGGGACAGGAAAATGAAAAACTGTTTTTT.

This sequence joins TRBV18 and TRBJ2-1; D is undetermined. Trimming took 1 base from V and 2 from J, leaving 18 bases between them. Germline-derived CDR1 and CDR2 are KGHSH and LQKENI. This CDR3 is built from 18 residues. The CDR3 sequence: CASSPRSQLRVTYNEQFF. For the CDR3, the DNA is TGTGCCAGCTCACCACGTTCTCAGCTCCGAGTTACCTACAATGAGCAGTTCTTC.

This rearrangement joins TRBV11-2 to TRBJ2-7; D remains unclear. The CDR3 spans 13 residues. V lost 1 base and J 0 bases, leaving 4 bases between the germline ends. Germline CDR1 and CDR2: SGHAT and FQNNGV. The DNA for the CDR3 is TGTGCCAGCAGCTTAGGGGTCTCCTACGAGCAGTACTTC. Protein product: CASSLGVSYEQYF.

V is TRBV11-1 and J is TRBJ2-7, with TRBD2 matching 9 bases. This CDR3 contains 15 residues. V was pared by 5 bases and J by 0 bases, with 5 bases of the junction left unmatched. Germline CDR1 and CDR2: SGHAT and FQDESV (reference sequence). CDR3 sequence: CASSRGGAGSYEQYF. CDR3 coding DNA: TGTGCCAGCAGCCGCGGGGGGGCCGGCTCCTACGAGCAGTACTTC.

The genes are TRBV24-1 and TRBJ2-3; 12 bases are shared with TRBD2. Trimming took 5 bases from V and 5 from J; bases not matched to a gene: 13. Germline V lookup: CDR1 KGHDR, CDR2 SFDVKD. This CDR3 has 18 amino acids. CDR3 region: CATSASWESSGGVDTQYF. The CDR3 DNA reads TGTGCCACCAGTGCCTCATGGGAGTCTAGCGGGGGGGTAGATACGCAGTATTTT.

The chain combines TRBV11-2 with TRBJ2-2; D call uncertain. Trimming cost V 3 bases and J 0 bases, with 2 bases left between them. The CDR3 is 13 amino acids. Germline V gene lookup returns CDR1 SGHAT and CDR2 FQNNGV. CDR3 in amino acids: CASSFTNTGELFF. The DNA of the CDR3 is TGTGCCAGCAGCTTCACGAACACCGGGGAGCTGTTTTTT.

This CDR3 reads CASSQDRARQETQYF. CDR3 DNA sequence: TGTGCCAGCAGCCAAGATCGGGCTCGTCAAGAGACCCAGTACTTC. The chain carries TRBV3-1 (or the pseudogene TRBV3-2) and TRBJ2-5; D gene ambiguous. Germline CDR1 is LGHDT and CDR2 is YNNKEL (reference sequence). This CDR3 has 15 amino acids. The V and J ends lost 0 bases and 2 bases respectively, with 10 bases between them.

This chain connects TRBV18 to TRBJ1-4; D might be TRBD1 (6 bases). This CDR3 is built from 16 residues. The V gene lost 5 bases and the J gene lost 2 bases, with 15 bases spanning the gap. From germline, CDR1 is KGHSH and CDR2 LQKENI. CDR3 protein: CASSAEYRVTNEKLFF. The CDR3 DNA reads TGTGCCAGCTCAGCAGAGTACAGGGTGACTAATGAAAAACTGTTTTTT.

The chain is built from TRBV4-2 and TRBJ2-3; 9 bases agree with TRBD1. Germline lookup yields CDR1 LGHNA and CDR2 YNFKEQ. The CDR3 runs 14 residues. Trimming took 8 bases from V and 5 from J; bases not matched to a gene: 8. The CDR3 sequence: CASDTGGAVDTQYF. CDR3 DNA sequence: TGTGCCAGCGACACAGGGGGCGCGGTAGATACGCAGTATTTT.

This clone was seen a handful of times. V usage is TRBV11-3 and J usage is TRBJ2-3; D unclear. The germline V and J ends were trimmed by 0 bases and 2 bases, with 6 bases remaining between them. Germline CDR1 SGHNT, CDR2 YENEEA. CDR3 length: 14 residues. The CDR3 sequence: CASSLEAVTDTQYF. CDR3 in DNA: TGTGCCAGCAGCTTAGAGGCAGTCACAGATACGCAGTATTTT. Variable domain in full (rest from reference TRBV11-3 and TRBJ2-3): EAGVVQSPRYKIIEKKQPVAFWCNPISGHNTLYWYLQNLGQGPELLIRYENEEAVDDSQLPKDRFSAERLKGVDSTLKIQPAELGDSAVYLCASSLEAVTDTQYFGPGTRLTVL.

V gene TRBV11-3 combines with J gene TRBJ2-3, with D unclear. CDR1 is SGHNT and CDR2 is YENEEA in the germline V gene. V lost 5 bases to trimming and J lost 2 bases, with 17 bases between them. There are 16 residues in the CDR3. Written as DNA, the CDR3 is TGTGCCAGCAGCGGTGGATTTGGTGAAATCACAGATACGCAGTATTTT. Translating gives CASSGGFGEITDTQYF.

This chain uses TRBV20-1 with TRBJ2-1; 7 bases are shared with TRBD2. Trimming took 3 bases from V and 9 from J; bases not matched to a gene: 14. This CDR3 is built from 15 residues. Germline V CDR1 and CDR2: DFQATT, SNEGSKA (reference sequence). The CDR3 loop reads CSASDREVQVGEQFF. CDR3 DNA sequence: TGCAGTGCTAGTGATCGGGAGGTACAAGTCGGTGAGCAGTTCTTC.

V and J are TRBV7-2 and TRBJ1-2; 7 bases match TRBD1. The ends lost 5 bases at V and 4 bases at J; junction bases unmatched: 10. Germline V gene lookup returns CDR1 SGHTA and CDR2 FQGNSA. This CDR3 spans 15 amino acids. Written as DNA, the CDR3 is TGTGCCAGCAGCGTAGAGGGGGCGGGGATCTATGGCTACACCTTC. Its translation: CASSVEGAGIYGYTF.

This clone was picked up a small number of times. The chain carries TRBV9 and TRBJ2-3, with unresolved D. The length of the CDR3 is 13 residues. Germline assignment: CDR1 SGDLS and CDR2 YYNGEE. V lost 0 bases, J lost 4 bases, and 6 bases lay in between. The CDR3 DNA follows: TGTGCCAGCAGCGTAGCTGCCCCAGATACGCAGTATTTT. Protein sequence: CASSVAAPDTQYF.